The 21 T cell receptor beta chains listed next were all sequenced from one sample in a study of regulatory T cells in long-lasting Graves disease. Indicated time point: persistent/refractory GD, antithyroid drugs over 5 years with positive TRAb. PBMC-derived RNA was used for the TCR library. Building of the TCR beta libraries involved iRepertoire HTBI primers and Arm-PCR of CDR3 regions. In TCRdb, the multiplex PCR reads were re-called with MiXCR into one record per CDR3 protein. The table includes over 300,000 distinct CDR3 sequences, about 20% detected once. Sequenced material: peripheral blood mononuclear cells (PBMCs), taken when the disease was refractory, from a patient treated with antithyroid drugs. All receptors derive from a female donor with Graves disease.

The table lists this clonotype with a few counts. V usage is TRBV7-2 and J usage is TRBJ2-2; 9 bases are shared with TRBD2. V lost 5 bases, J lost 7 bases, and 11 bases stayed unmatched. Germline lookup yields CDR1 SGHTA and CDR2 FQGNSA. The CDR3 length is 16 residues. Written as DNA, the CDR3 is TGTGCCAGCAGCCAGCGGGGCGGGGGGGCAGGCGGGGAGCTGTTTTTT. It translates to CASSQRGGGAGGELFF.

CDR3 amino acids: CASSPTGGSGELFF. DNA for the CDR3: TGTGCCAGTAGTCCGACAGGAGGGAGCGGGGAGCTGTTTTTT. The rearrangement uses TRBV19 and TRBJ2-2, with D perhaps assigned TRBD1 or TRBD2 (6 bases each). The germline gives CDR1 LNHDA, CDR2 SQIVND (reference sequence). V was clipped by 5 bases and J by 7 bases, with 14 bases between them. The CDR3 sequence is 14 residues long.

This clonotype was counted between two and nine times. A much larger clone lies one base from this, so it may be a read error. The chain recombines TRBV12-3 or TRBV12-4 with TRBJ1-3; D is unresolved. V lost 3 bases to trimming and J lost 2 bases, with 11 bases between them. The CDR3 sequence is 15 residues long. The CDR3 DNA follows: TGTGCCAGCAGTTTGACGGCTTGGCCTGGAAACACCATATATTTT. This codes for CASSLTAWPGNTIYF.

This clonotype was counted at least ten times. The V gene is TRBV7-3, the J gene TRBJ1-6; D is possibly TRBD1 (5 bases). Between the trimmed V and J ends, which lost 0 bases and 4 bases, there was a span of 7 bases. Germline V gene data show CDR1 as SGHTA and CDR2 as FQGTGA. The length of the CDR3 is 15 residues. The CDR3 is CASSLTGDYNSPLHF. The DNA of the CDR3 is TGTGCCAGCAGCTTAACGGGGGATTATAATTCACCCCTCCACTTT.

The chain employs TRBV11-2 and TRBJ2-3; TRBD2 matches 9 bases. The junction had 14 bases not matched to a gene; V was cut back by 5 bases and J by 2 bases. CDR3 length: 18 residues. The germline V gene encodes CDR1 SGHAT and CDR2 FQNNGV. The CDR3 DNA sequence: TGTGCCAGCAGCCCCTTGGGCGGGGGGGCTAGTCTCACAGATACGCAGTATTTT. This encodes CASSPLGGGASLTDTQYF.

This chain connects TRBV7-2 to TRBJ1-5; the D is unclear. The CDR3 totals 17 residues. Germline CDR1 is SGHTA and CDR2 is FQGNSA. The ends were cut back, 5 bases at V and 7 bases at J, with 24 bases in the middle. Here the CDR3 reads CASSPLYLDGQGQPQHF. Here the CDR3 DNA reads TGTGCCAGCAGCCCCCTCTATCTAGATGGCCAAGGCCAGCCCCAGCATTTT.

This clonotype was detected ten times or more. This chain joins TRBV30 and TRBJ1-6; D call uncertain. Germline-derived CDR1 and CDR2 are GTSNPN and SVGIG (reference sequence). CDR3 length: 14 residues. Trimming pared 2 bases from V and 6 bases from J, leaving 11 bases between. The CDR3 nucleotides are TGTGCCTGGAGTAGAAGCCAAATTAATTCACCCCTCCACTTT. Translation: CAWSRSQINSPLHF.

The V and J genes are TRBV27 and TRBJ2-2, with D perhaps assigned TRBD1 or TRBD2 (5 bases each). This CDR3 region has 17 residues. The germline CDR1 and CDR2 sequences are MNHEY and SMNVEV (reference sequence). V lost 6 bases to trimming and J lost 3 bases, with 20 bases between them. Here the CDR3 DNA reads TGTGCCAGCAGGGCCAGAGGGACCCCACGGGACACCGGGGAGCTGTTTTTT. It translates to CASRARGTPRDTGELFF.

This chain joins TRBV5-1 and TRBJ2-5; D perhaps matches TRBD2 (6 bases). Trimming removed 4 bases at V and 2 bases at J, with 15 bases between. This CDR3 spans 15 amino acids. The germline CDR1 and CDR2 sequences are SGHRS and YFSETQ. The CDR3 nucleotides are TGCGCCAGCAGCCAGGACGGGGGTAATCAAGAGACCCAGTACTTC. Translating it yields CASSQDGGNQETQYF.

Only a few counts were recorded for this clonotype. J is TRBJ2-7 and V is TRBV11-3, with 7 bases aligning to TRBD1. Germline V gene sequence: CDR1 SGHNT, CDR2 YENEEA. V trimming: 5 bases; J trimming: 7 bases; junction bases outside the gene matches: 11. The CDR3 has 14 residues. Written as DNA, the CDR3 is TGTGCCAGCAGCCCCTCCGGACAGGCTTGGGAGCAGTACTTC. Translation: CASSPSGQAWEQYF. The variable domain in full, completed from reference TRBV11-3 and TRBJ2-7, reads EAGVVQSPRYKIIEKKQPVAFWCNPISGHNTLYWYLQNLGQGPELLIRYENEEAVDDSQLPKDRFSAERLKGVDSTLKIQPAELGDSAVYLCASSPSGQAWEQYFGPGTRLTVT.

This clonotype has a single count. This chain uses TRBV28 with TRBJ2-3, with D tentatively TRBD1 or TRBD2 (5 bases each). The CDR3 sequence is 17 residues long. Trimming took 3 bases from V and 0 from J, leaving 16 bases between them. Germline V gene lookup returns CDR1 MDHEN and CDR2 SYDVKM. CDR3 DNA: TGTGCCAGCAGTTTGGGACCCACGGCGCCTAGCACAGATACGCAGTATTTT. This sequence encodes CASSLGPTAPSTDTQYF. Full variable domain (rest looked up from reference TRBV28 and TRBJ2-3): DVKVTQSSRYLVKRTGEKVFLECVQDMDHENMFWYRQDPGLGLRLIYFSYDVKMKEKGDIPEGYSVSREKKERFSLILESASTNQTSMYLCASSLGPTAPSTDTQYFGPGTRLTVL.

The chain recombines TRBV5-1 with TRBJ1-1, with D unresolved. Germline V gene sequence: CDR1 SGHRS, CDR2 YFSETQ. The germline V and J ends were trimmed by 2 bases and 5 bases, with 13 bases remaining between them. This CDR3 contains 14 residues. The CDR3 DNA sequence: TGCGCCAGCAGCTTAATCGCTTCGGGGACTGAAGCTTTCTTT. It codes for CASSLIASGTEAFF.

The chain links TRBV20-1 to TRBJ2-5, with 7 nucleotides matching TRBD1. Unmatched junction bases numbered 13, after V lost 5 bases and J lost 13 bases. Germline CDR1 is DFQATT and CDR2 is SNEGSKA (reference sequence). CDR3 length: 12 residues. Here the CDR3 DNA reads TGCAGTGCTTCGGGACAGACAGATCCCCGGTACTTC. Amino acid sequence: CSASGQTDPRYF.

This clonotype was recorded at least ten times. This CDR3 reads CASSPARETQYF. DNA of the CDR3: TGTGCCAGCAGCCCCGCAAGGGAGACCCAGTACTTC. The V call is TRBV18, the J call TRBJ2-5; D is unclear. The V gene's germline CDR1 is KGHSH and CDR2 LQKENI. The CDR3 contains 12 residues. Trimming left V 8 bases short and J 5 bases short, with 12 bases between.

This clonotype was seen ten or more times. The genes are TRBV20-1 and TRBJ2-5, with 9 positions matching TRBD1. J lost 5 bases, V lost 6 bases, and 7 bases had no gene match. This CDR3 contains 13 residues. The germline V gene has CDR1 DFQATT and CDR2 SNEGSKA (reference sequence). The CDR3, as DNA: TGCAGTGCCCCGGACAGGGGAGTGGAGACCCAGTACTTC. As protein: CSAPDRGVETQYF.

This clonotype has only one observation. The rearrangement links TRBV6-1 to TRBJ2-3, with 10 bases that match TRBD2. This CDR3 is built from 13 residues. V gave up 6 bases and J gave up 8 bases; unmatched junction bases: 5. CDR1 and CDR2 (germline): MNHNS, SASEGT. Here the CDR3 reads CASRSSGSGTQYF. Written as DNA, the CDR3 is TGTGCCAGCAGGTCTAGCGGGAGCGGTACGCAGTATTTT.

This clonotype has ten or more counts. The V call is TRBV20-1, the J call TRBJ1-2, with TRBD1 matching over 8 bases. The CDR3 extends over 16 amino acids. Germline values: CDR1 DFQATT, CDR2 SNEGSKA (reference sequence). V was clipped by 5 bases and J by 0 bases; unmatched bases: 11. The DNA for the CDR3 is TGCAGTGCTCCGTCCCGGGACAGGCCTACTAACTATGGCTACACCTTC. It translates to CSAPSRDRPTNYGYTF.

This clonotype was counted ten times or more. V gene TRBV30 combines with J gene TRBJ2-2; 8 bases fit TRBD1. Germline V gene lookup returns CDR1 GTSNPN and CDR2 SVGIG (reference sequence). CDR3 length: 13 residues. V lost 1 base and J lost 9; bases outside the gene matches: 4. The CDR3 sequence is CAWSGTGYRELFF. The CDR3, as DNA: TGTGCCTGGAGTGGGACAGGGTACCGGGAGCTGTTTTTT.

The chain is built from TRBV25-1 and TRBJ2-2, with D unresolved. The germline V gene has CDR1 MGHDK and CDR2 SYGVNS. CDR3 length: 15 residues. V lost 2 bases and J lost 0, with 7 bases in between. Here the CDR3 reads CASSERSPNTGELFF. The CDR3 bases are TGTGCCAGCAGTGAAAGGTCTCCGAACACCGGGGAGCTGTTTTTT.

This clonotype was found many times. This sequence joins TRBV5-6 and TRBJ1-5; D is uncertain. V shed 0 bases and J shed 15 bases, with 25 bases lying between them. The CDR3 loop spans 16 amino acids. CDR1 and CDR2 (germline): SGHDT, YYEEEE. CDR3 loop: CASSLERPSRTRLWHF. The CDR3 DNA reads as TGTGCCAGCAGCTTGGAACGTCCCTCCCGGACCCGTTTGTGGCATTTT.

The chain has TRBV4-3 and TRBJ2-7; D possibly corresponds to TRBD2 (6 bases). V lost 0 bases and J lost 2, with 14 bases in between. The V gene's germline CDR1 is LGHNA and CDR2 YSLEER. CDR3 length: 16 residues. CDR3 coding DNA: TGCGCCAGCAGCCAAGATACGGCGGGGATACCCTACGAGCAGTACTTC. Protein product: CASSQDTAGIPYEQYF.